The next 22 T cell receptor beta chains were all read from a single sample in a study of blood T cell repertoires in COVID-19. Clones were sequenced by immunoSEQ multiplex PCR, and TCRdb holds only the in-frame ones, with some missing. This table has approximately 250,000 clones, 65% to 90% appearing once. Sequenced input: peripheral blood. These receptors all come from a man between 25 and 39 years old with active or convalescent COVID-19.

The DNA of the CDR3 is TGTGCCAGCAGTGAAACGGACTCCTATTCACCCCTCCACTTT. It specifies CASSETDSYSPLHF. This chain connects TRBV2 to TRBJ1-6; D is uncertain. Trimming shortened V by 2 bases and J by 8 bases, and 10 bases separated the two germline ends. Germline CDR1 SNHLY, CDR2 FYNNEI. The CDR3 extends over 14 amino acids.

This chain links TRBV2 with TRBJ2-7, with 11 bases identical to TRBD1. The trim removed 11 bases at V and 5 bases at J, leaving 5 bases unmatched. The length of the CDR3 is 12 residues. CDR1 is SNHLY, CDR2 FYNNEI, per germline. The CDR3 sequence is CAGRTGGHEQYF. The CDR3 nucleotides read TGTGCCGGTAGGACAGGGGGCCACGAGCAGTACTTC.

The CDR3 loop is CASSLASSGSPLHF. In DNA, the CDR3 is TGTGCCAGCAGCTTAGCGTCAAGCGGTTCACCCCTCCACTTT. The chain employs TRBV7-2 and TRBJ1-6; no firm D call. Looked up from germline, CDR1 is SGHTA and CDR2 is FQGNSA. Trimming pared 0 bases from V and 9 bases from J, leaving 9 bases between. The CDR3 consists of 14 residues.

The gene calls are TRBV18 and TRBJ1-6; D remains ambiguous. This CDR3 region has 17 residues. Germline V gene data show CDR1 as KGHSH and CDR2 as LQKENI. The V end was cut by 2 bases, the J end by 0 bases, with 11 bases between. CDR3 nucleotide sequence: TGTGCCAGCTCACCAACCCCAGCGAGCTCCTATAATTCACCCCTCCACTTT. Its protein is CASSPTPASSYNSPLHF. Together with reference TRBV18 and TRBJ1-6, the CDR3 gives the full variable domain: NAGVMQNPRHLVRRRGQEARLRCSPMKGHSHVYWYRQLPEEGLKFMVYLQKENIIDESGMPKERFSAEFPKEGPSILRIQQVVRGDSAAYFCASSPTPASSYNSPLHFGNGTRLTVT.

The chain links TRBV2 to TRBJ2-5, with 7 bases matching TRBD2. The V gene end was trimmed by 6 bases and the J gene end by 4 bases; junction bases not matched to a gene: 8. This CDR3 contains 14 residues. Germline V gene lookup returns CDR1 SNHLY and CDR2 FYNNEI. Here the CDR3 reads CASSGLVRGETQYF. Written as DNA, the CDR3 is TGTGCCAGCAGCGGACTAGTGAGAGGAGAGACCCAGTACTTC.

This chain links TRBV9 with TRBJ2-3, with D tentatively TRBD2 (6 bases). The ends were cut back, 4 bases at V and 2 bases at J, with 20 bases in the middle. The germline V gene encodes CDR1 SGDLS and CDR2 YYNGEE. The CDR3 length is 17 residues. CDR3 loop: CASSSDGTDTNTDTQYF. The CDR3 bases are TGTGCCAGCAGCTCTGATGGGACTGACACTAACACAGATACGCAGTATTTT.

The rearrangement joins TRBV5-6 to TRBJ1-6; no clear D. Germline values: CDR1 SGHDT, CDR2 YYEEEE. This CDR3 has 19 residues. V gave up 4 bases and J gave up 6 bases, with 26 bases separating them. As DNA, the CDR3 is TGTGCCAGCAGCAGGCCGTCGTTTTCGCGGGGAGGAGGTAATTCACCCCTCCACTTT. It yields the protein CASSRPSFSRGGGNSPLHF.

The CDR3 nucleotides are TGTGCCAGCAGCCAACTAGCGGGGGGCAGAGATACGCAGTATTTT. This translates into CASSQLAGGRDTQYF. The J gene is TRBJ2-3, the V gene TRBV3-1 (or the pseudogene TRBV3-2); 11 nucleotides align to TRBD2. The CDR3 runs to 15 residues. V lost 2 bases, J lost 5 bases, and 3 bases stayed unmatched. Germline-derived CDR1 and CDR2 are LGHDT and YNNKEL (reference sequence).

The V gene is TRBV19, the J gene TRBJ2-5, with 11 bases that match TRBD1. In germline, CDR1 is LNHDA, CDR2 SQIVND (reference sequence). Germline trimming cut 5 bases from V and 4 bases from J; bases unmatched to any gene: 6. This CDR3 has 15 amino acids. CDR3 loop: CASSSGTGGRETQYF. CDR3 DNA: TGTGCCAGTAGTTCCGGGACAGGGGGGCGAGAGACCCAGTACTTC.

The gene calls are TRBV11-2 and TRBJ2-6; TRBD2 matches at 7 bases. The CDR3 extends over 18 amino acids. V lost 5 bases, J lost 0 bases, and 10 bases stayed unmatched. Germline V gene lookup returns CDR1 SGHAT and CDR2 FQNNGV. The CDR3 nucleotides read TGTGCCAGCAGCCTTTTTGCGGGGGTCTTCTCTGGGGCCAACGTCCTGACTTTC. Protein sequence: CASSLFAGVFSGANVLTF.

This chain joins TRBV9 and TRBJ2-3; tentative D call: TRBD1 (5 bases). Per the germline V gene, CDR1 is SGDLS and CDR2 is YYNGEE. V shed 1 base and J shed 0 bases, with 12 bases lying between them. This CDR3 has 16 amino acids. CDR3 in DNA: TGTGCCAGCAGCGTAAGGAAACAGGATAGCACAGATACGCAGTATTTT. Its protein product is CASSVRKQDSTDTQYF.

The chain carries TRBV5-5 and TRBJ2-2; 8 bases align to TRBD1. Germline trimming cut 1 base from V and 3 bases from J; bases unmatched to any gene: 8. CDR1 is SGHKS, CDR2 YYEKEE, per germline (reference sequence). The CDR3 runs 17 residues. CDR3 bases: TGTGCCAGCAGCTTGCCGACAGGGGCTTTTGACACCGGGGAGCTGTTTTTT. It translates to CASSLPTGAFDTGELFF.

The chain combines TRBV5-1 with TRBJ1-2, with D uncertain. The CDR3 is 16 amino acids. The V end was cut by 5 bases, the J end by 3 bases, with 20 bases between. Germline CDR1 is SGHRS and CDR2 is YFSETQ. In DNA, the CDR3 is TGCGCCAGCAGTTCGGGGAGAGATGCCCGATACTATGGCTACACCTTC. Translating it yields CASSSGRDARYYGYTF.

This chain uses TRBV15 with TRBJ1-2; 9 bases align to TRBD1. This CDR3 is built from 17 residues. Germline-derived CDR1 and CDR2 are LNHNV and YYDKDF (reference sequence). V lost 11 bases to trimming and J lost 8 bases; unmatched junction nucleotides: 24. The CDR3 bases are TGTGCCTCAAGTTCCGGATTCGATACAGGGGGCGCGGAGGGCTACACCTTC. This sequence encodes CASSSGFDTGGAEGYTF.

The chain uses TRBV4-2 and TRBJ2-3, with 11 bases lining up with TRBD2. The J segment lost 2 bases and the V segment lost 2 bases, leaving 6 bases of the junction unmatched. From germline, CDR1 is LGHNA and CDR2 YNFKEQ. The CDR3 extends over 17 amino acids. CDR3 sequence: CASSQTTSGALTDTQYF. CDR3 bases: TGTGCCAGCAGCCAAACGACTAGCGGGGCACTCACAGATACGCAGTATTTT.

The genes are TRBV28 and TRBJ1-2; tentatively, D is TRBD1 (6 bases). Germline CDR1 is MDHEN and CDR2 is SYDVKM. The V and J ends lost 6 bases and 4 bases respectively, with 9 bases between them. The CDR3 length is 12 residues. CDR3 sequence: CASRGTTYGYTF. In DNA, the CDR3 is TGTGCCAGCAGAGGGACAACCTATGGCTACACCTTC.

This clone is a singleton in its sample. The chain has TRBV7-9 and TRBJ1-5; the match to TRBD1 covers 10 bases. Trimming took 4 bases from V and 4 from J; bases not matched to a gene: 1. Germline assignment: CDR1 SEHNR and CDR2 FQNEAQ (reference sequence). The CDR3 loop spans 14 amino acids. CDR3 protein: CASSWTGGNQPQHF. For the CDR3, the DNA is TGTGCCAGCAGCTGGACAGGGGGTAATCAGCCCCAGCATTTT.

This chain connects TRBV11-2 to TRBJ1-3, with D uncertain. The CDR3 extends over 16 amino acids. Germline V gene data show CDR1 as SGHAT and CDR2 as FQNNGV. The germline V and J ends were trimmed by 4 bases and 0 bases, with 13 bases remaining between them. The CDR3 reads CASSSLGGFSGNTIYF. The CDR3 DNA sequence: TGTGCCAGCAGCTCATTGGGCGGGTTCTCTGGAAACACCATATATTTT. Full variable domain (missing parts from reference TRBV11-2 and TRBJ1-3): EAGVAQSPRYKIIEKRQSVAFWCNPISGHATLYWYQQILGQGPKLLIQFQNNGVVDDSQLPKDRFSAERLKGVDSTLKIQPAKLEDSAVYLCASSSLGGFSGNTIYFGEGSWLTVV.

The chain's CDR3 is CAIRRQGGNQPQHF. In nucleotides, the CDR3 is TGTGCCATCAGACGTCAGGGGGGCAATCAGCCCCAGCATTTT. The rearrangement uses TRBV10-3 and TRBJ1-5; TRBD1 aligns across 7 bases. The germline CDR1 and CDR2 sequences are ENHRY and SYGVKD. V lost 6 bases to trimming and J lost 2 bases; unmatched junction nucleotides: 4. CDR3 length: 14 residues.

CDR3 protein: CASSFYSHLSLSEQYF. CDR3 coding DNA: TGTGCCAGCAGCTTTTACAGCCACCTCTCTCTTTCCGAGCAGTACTTC. The J gene is TRBJ2-7, the V gene TRBV5-6; D not resolved. V shed 2 bases and J shed 6 bases, with 21 bases lying between them. The V gene's germline CDR1 is SGHDT and CDR2 YYEEEE. The CDR3 covers 16 residues.

This clone was detected only once. This chain uses TRBV7-3 with TRBJ1-1; possible D gene TRBD1, 5 bases. The CDR3 is made up of 15 amino acids. V was pared by 1 base and J by 5 bases, with 14 bases between. Germline-derived CDR1 and CDR2 are SGHTA and FQGTGA. The CDR3 DNA follows: TGTGCCAGCAGCTTAAGTGGCAGGGAGGGGACTGAAGCTTTCTTT. As protein: CASSLSGREGTEAFF.

V gene TRBV7-9 combines with J gene TRBJ2-7, with D maybe TRBD1 (7 bases). Per the germline V gene, CDR1 is SEHNR and CDR2 is FQNEAQ (reference sequence). The V end lost 5 bases, the J end lost 4 bases, and 9 bases lay between the germline ends. CDR3 size: 12 residues. CDR3 in amino acids: CASSAGQYEQYF. The CDR3 coding sequence is TGTGCCAGCAGCGCGGGACAGTACGAGCAGTACTTC.